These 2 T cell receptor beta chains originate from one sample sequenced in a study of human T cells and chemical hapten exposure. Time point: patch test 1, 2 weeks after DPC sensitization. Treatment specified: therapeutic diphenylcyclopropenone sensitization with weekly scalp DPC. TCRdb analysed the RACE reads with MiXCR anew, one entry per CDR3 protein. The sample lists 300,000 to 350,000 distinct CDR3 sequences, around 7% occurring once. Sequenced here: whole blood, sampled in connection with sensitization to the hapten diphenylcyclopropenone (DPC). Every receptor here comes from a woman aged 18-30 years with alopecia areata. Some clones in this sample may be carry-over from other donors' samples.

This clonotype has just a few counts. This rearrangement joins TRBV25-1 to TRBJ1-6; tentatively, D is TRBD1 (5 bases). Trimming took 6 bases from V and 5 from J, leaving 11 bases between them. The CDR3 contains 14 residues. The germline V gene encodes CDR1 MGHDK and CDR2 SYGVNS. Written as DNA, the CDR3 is TGTGCCAGCAGAGCAGGGAACAATAATTCACCCCTCCACTTT. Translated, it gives CASRAGNNNSPLHF.

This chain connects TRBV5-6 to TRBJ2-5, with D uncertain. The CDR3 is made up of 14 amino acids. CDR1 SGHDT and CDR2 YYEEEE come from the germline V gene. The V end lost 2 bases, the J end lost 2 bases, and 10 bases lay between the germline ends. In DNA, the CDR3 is TGTGCCAGCAGCTTCCTGACCGGACAAGAGACCCAGTACTTC. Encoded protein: CASSFLTGQETQYF.